The 12 T cell receptor beta chains reported below all come from one sample, sequenced in a study of blood T cell repertoires in COVID-19. Measured with immunoSEQ multiplex PCR; TCRdb has only the in-frame clones, and not every one. The data show roughly 100,000 clones, with roughly 87% seen just once and approximately 3.1% held by the top ten. Sequencing was done on a sample of peripheral blood. These receptors were collected from a man between 45 and 60 years old in a cohort sampled during active COVID-19.

This chain uses TRBV5-5 with TRBJ1-2; 7 bases map to TRBD1. CDR1 and CDR2 (germline): SGHKS, YYEKEE (reference sequence). V lost 4 bases to trimming and J lost 0 bases; unmatched junction nucleotides: 9. The CDR3 is made up of 16 amino acids. Here the CDR3 reads CASSNATGTANYGYTF. The DNA of the CDR3 is TGTGCCAGCAGCAATGCAACCGGGACAGCTAACTATGGCTACACCTTC.

The V gene is TRBV19, the J gene TRBJ2-3; the match to TRBD2 covers 10 bases. Germline CDR1 is LNHDA and CDR2 is SQIVND (reference sequence). V lost 1 base and J lost 2; bases outside the gene matches: 3. This CDR3 is built from 16 residues. In nucleotides, the CDR3 is TGTGCCAGTAGTATAGGGACTAGCGGTACCACAGATACGCAGTATTTT. Its translation is CASSIGTSGTTDTQYF.

CDR3 nucleotide sequence: TGTGCCAGCAGCCCAACCGCCGGAGAGACCCAGTACTTC. This gives the protein CASSPTAGETQYF. V usage is TRBV7-2 and J usage is TRBJ2-5; D is unresolved. Trimming stripped 5 bases from V and 4 bases from J, with 11 bases between. Germline V gene lookup returns CDR1 SGHTA and CDR2 FQGNSA. This CDR3 has 13 residues.

The V and J genes are TRBV19 and TRBJ2-7; 10 bases map to TRBD1. Per germline, CDR1 LNHDA and CDR2 SQIVND (reference sequence). The CDR3 length is 16 residues. Trimming removed 4 bases from V and 5 bases from J; junction bases left unmatched: 11. The CDR3 region is CASSTVQGQGTNEQYF. Written as DNA, the CDR3 is TGTGCCAGTAGTACGGTCCAGGGACAGGGGACTAACGAGCAGTACTTC.

For this clone: This specimen includes other DNA sequences encoding the same CDR3. This sequence joins TRBV12-3 or TRBV12-4 and TRBJ2-5; D gene unclear. This CDR3 is 11 amino acids long. Trimming removed 1 base at V and 6 bases at J, with 3 bases between. The CDR3, as DNA: TGTGCCAGCAGTTTAGGGCAGACCCAGTACTTC. Protein product: CASSLGQTQYF.

The chain couples TRBV3-1 (or the pseudogene TRBV3-2) to TRBJ1-4; 7 nucleotides align to TRBD1. There are 15 residues in the CDR3. V lost 1 base and J lost 5; bases outside the gene matches: 4. Per germline, CDR1 LGHDT and CDR2 YNNKEL (reference sequence). DNA of the CDR3: TGTGCCAGCAGCCAAGGCCCAGGGGGGAATGAAAAACTGTTTTTT. Its protein product is CASSQGPGGNEKLFF.

The genes are TRBV7-3 and TRBJ1-6; D ambiguous. The germline V and J ends were trimmed by 4 bases and 2 bases, with 6 bases remaining between them. The CDR3 runs 14 residues. Germline lookup yields CDR1 SGHTA and CDR2 FQGTGA. CDR3 bases: TGTGCCAGCAGCTCAGGTCCCTATAATTCACCCCTCCACTTT. Protein: CASSSGPYNSPLHF.

This chain uses TRBV12-1 with TRBJ2-1; TRBD2 is the table's D call, not checked against the DNA. TRBV12-1 is annotated as a pseudogene. This CDR3 has 15 residues. The CDR3: CASSFKGTSGGVQFF. DNA of the CDR3: TGTGCCAGCAGCTTTAAGGGGACTAGCGGGGGCGTTCAGTTCTTC.

This chain joins TRBV7-9 and TRBJ2-3, with 7 bases matching TRBD1. From germline, CDR1 is SEHNR and CDR2 FQNEAQ (reference sequence). V lost 5 bases, J lost 2 bases, and 10 bases stayed unmatched. The CDR3 consists of 16 residues. CDR3 nucleotides: TGTGCCAGCAGCCCACCCTCGACAGGGATCACAGATACGCAGTATTTT. It specifies CASSPPSTGITDTQYF. Complete variable domain (other parts from reference TRBV7-9 and TRBJ2-3): DTGVSQNPRHKITKRGQNVTFRCDPISEHNRLYWYRQTLGQGPEFLTYFQNEAQLEKSRLLSDRFSAERPKGSFSTLEIQRTEQGDSAMYLCASSPPSTGITDTQYFGPGTRLTVL.

The chain has TRBV9 and TRBJ2-7, with D tentatively TRBD2 (7 bases). CDR1 is SGDLS, CDR2 YYNGEE, per germline. CDR3 size: 14 residues. V lost 4 bases and J 1 base, leaving 12 bases between the germline ends. CDR3 in amino acids: CASSPEGGSYEQYF. CDR3 DNA sequence: TGTGCCAGCAGCCCGGAGGGGGGGTCCTACGAGCAGTACTTC.

The rearrangement links TRBV2 to TRBJ2-7; TRBD2 matches 14 bases. V was pared by 8 bases and J by 1 base, with 10 bases of the junction left unmatched. Germline assignment: CDR1 SNHLY and CDR2 FYNNEI. CDR3 length: 17 residues. The CDR3 is CASAMTSGGAGSYEQYF. The CDR3 DNA reads TGTGCCAGCGCTATGACTAGCGGGGGGGCCGGGTCCTACGAGCAGTACTTC. Supplemented by reference TRBV2 and TRBJ2-7, the full variable domain reads EPEVTQTPSHQVTQMGQEVILRCVPISNHLYFYWYRQILGQKVEFLVSFYNNEISEKSEIFDDQFSVERPDGSNFTLKIRSTKLEDSAMYFCASAMTSGGAGSYEQYFGPGTRLTVT.

V and J are TRBV6-5 and TRBJ2-3; TRBD2 agrees at 9 bases. Per germline, CDR1 MNHEY and CDR2 SVGAGI. The CDR3 consists of 15 residues. The V gene end was trimmed by 8 bases and the J gene end by 5 bases; junction bases not matched to a gene: 11. DNA of the CDR3: TGTGCCAGCCCGGCGGCTAGCGGGGTGAGAGATACGCAGTATTTT. This translates into CASPAASGVRDTQYF.